This passage covers 10 T cell receptor beta chains from one sample sequenced in a study of technical replicates of blood from a handful of donors. Assay: immunoSEQ multiplex PCR; the TCRdb copy retains only in-frame clones and omits some. The data hold under 90,000 clones, with around 93% observed a single time. Sequenced: T cells isolated from PBMCs. The receptors originated from a human donor in good health.

The V gene is TRBV25-1, the J gene TRBJ1-2; 9 bases are shared with TRBD1. CDR3 length equals 13 residues. The J segment lost 5 bases and the V segment lost 4 bases, leaving 2 bases of the junction unmatched. Germline CDR1 is MGHDK and CDR2 is SYGVNS. CDR3 protein: CASSGDREYGYTF. The DNA of the CDR3 is TGTGCCAGCAGTGGGGACAGGGAGTATGGCTACACCTTC.

J is TRBJ2-5 and V is TRBV7-9, with D possibly matching TRBD2 (5 bases). This CDR3 contains 14 residues. Germline CDR1 reads SEHNR; CDR2 reads FQNEAQ (reference sequence). Deletions cut 4 bases from V and 1 base from J, with 10 bases between. The CDR3 sequence: CASSSQDSQETQYF. CDR3 nucleotides: TGTGCCAGCAGCTCCCAGGACTCCCAAGAGACCCAGTACTTC.

About this clone itself: Germline is not matched at one junction end, which may reflect a read error. This specimen includes other DNA sequences encoding the same CDR3. This chain connects TRBV11-3 to TRBJ1-1, with D perhaps matching TRBD1 (6 bases). The CDR3 length is 12 residues. Germline V gene sequence: CDR1 SGHNT, CDR2 YENEEA. CDR3 DNA sequence: TGTGCCAGCCTGGGGGCAAACAGTGAAGCTTTCTTT. It codes for CASLGANSEAFF.

This sequence joins TRBV5-6 and TRBJ1-2; D not resolved. The CDR3 totals 13 residues. Germline assignment: CDR1 SGHDT and CDR2 YYEEEE. V lost 1 base and J 8 bases, leaving 12 bases between the germline ends. DNA for the CDR3: TGTGCCAGCAGCTTGTCTCACGGTCACGGCTACACCTTC. Translation: CASSLSHGHGYTF. Looking up the rest from reference TRBV5-6 and TRBJ1-2 gives the full variable domain: DAGVTQSPTHLIKTRGQQVTLRCSPKSGHDTVSWYQQALGQGPQFIFQYYEEEERQRGNFPDRFSGHQFPNYSSELNVNALLLGDSALYLCASSLSHGHGYTFGSGTRLTVV.

DNA for the CDR3: TGTGCCAGTAGTATAGAGGGCCTAATTGGAGAGACCCAGTACTTC. Translation: CASSIEGLIGETQYF. The chain recombines TRBV19 with TRBJ2-5, with D unresolved. The V gene lost 0 bases and the J gene lost 4 bases, with 12 bases spanning the gap. This CDR3 region has 15 residues. Germline CDR1 reads LNHDA; CDR2 reads SQIVND (reference sequence).

The chain carries TRBV6-5 and TRBJ2-5; D perhaps matches TRBD2 (5 bases). V was trimmed by 2 bases and J by 5 bases, leaving 18 bases between them. CDR1 is MNHEY and CDR2 is SVGAGI in the germline V gene. The CDR3 contains 16 residues. The CDR3 DNA reads TGTGCCAGCAGTTACCCCCCCGGGAAGCCGAAGGAGACCCAGTACTTC. It codes for CASSYPPGKPKETQYF.

The V call is TRBV5-6, the J call TRBJ2-7; 9 bases align to TRBD1. Trimming took 3 bases from V and 3 from J; bases not matched to a gene: 4. This CDR3 spans 14 amino acids. Germline V gene sequence: CDR1 SGHDT, CDR2 YYEEEE. CDR3 in DNA: TGTGCCAGCAGCTCCCGGGACAGGGTCTACGAGCAGTACTTC. Residues: CASSSRDRVYEQYF.

The chain couples TRBV25-1 to TRBJ1-1; D not certain. This CDR3 spans 13 amino acids. CDR1 and CDR2 (germline): MGHDK, SYGVNS. The V gene lost 4 bases and the J gene lost 11 bases, with 17 bases spanning the gap. The CDR3 loop is CASSGTLEGEAFF. The CDR3 nucleotides are TGTGCCAGCAGTGGAACCCTAGAAGGTGAGGCTTTCTTT.

The V and J genes are TRBV10-3 and TRBJ2-7, with 7 nucleotides matching TRBD1. The CDR3 contains 15 residues. Germline V gene data show CDR1 as ENHRY and CDR2 as SYGVKD. V was clipped by 0 bases and J by 2 bases; unmatched bases: 4. The CDR3 DNA sequence: TGTGCCATCAGTGAGTCGATAGGACAGGCCTACGAGCAGTACTTC. Its protein is CAISESIGQAYEQYF.

V is TRBV4-1 and J is TRBJ2-7; 7 bases are shared with TRBD2. This CDR3 has 17 residues. V was pared by 2 bases and J by 2 bases, with 12 bases of the junction left unmatched. CDR1 and CDR2 (germline): MGHRA, YSYEKL. The CDR3 DNA follows: TGCGCCAGCAGCCAATACCCCGGGGAGGGGTTAACCTACGAGCAGTACTTC. This encodes CASSQYPGEGLTYEQYF.